These T cell receptor beta chains were read from a single sample in a study of blood T cell repertoires in COVID-19. Method: immunoSEQ multiplex PCR; TCRdb's copy keeps in-frame clones and lacks some. The data show about 260,000 clones, under 95% seen once. The specimen sequenced was PBMCs or T cells enriched from blood (not recorded which). The receptors were gathered from a middle-aged man who had been exposed to COVID-19. CDR3s include the opening cysteine and the closing phenylalanine or tryptophan. Fields, in order: J gene, D gene, V gene, clone size, CDR3 DNA, CDR3 protein. D genes are given only for firm matches. Some rows have no size entry. The others give once, few or many, or a class for an expanded clone.

J: TRBJ2-7; D: TRBD2; V: TRBV6-2/TRBV6-3; size: -; DNA: TGTGCCAGCAGTGCGGGAGGGTACGAGCAGTACTTC; CDR3: CASSAGGYEQYF
J: TRBJ2-1; D: TRBD2; V: TRBV9; size: -; DNA: TGTGCCAGCAGTGTGAGGTGGCGGACTAGCGGGGTCTACAATGAGCAGTTCTTC; CDR3: CASSVRWRTSGVYNEQFF
J: TRBJ2-7; D: TRBD2; V: TRBV6-1; size: -; DNA: TGTGCCAGCAGTGAACTAGCGGGAGAGCCATACGAGCAGTACTTC; CDR3: CASSELAGEPYEQYF
J: TRBJ2-4; D: -; V: TRBV19; size: -; DNA: TGTGCCAGTAGTATTACACAGACCCAAAACATTCAGTACTTC; CDR3: CASSITQTQNIQYF
J: TRBJ2-7; D: TRBD2; V: TRBV5-1; size: -; DNA: TGCGCCAGCAGCCCGGGACTAGCGGCGGACGAGCAGTACTTC; CDR3: CASSPGLAADEQYF
J: TRBJ1-6; D: -; V: TRBV27; size: -; DNA: TGTGCCAGCAGCGGGACATGGACCAATTCACCCCTCCACTTT; CDR3: CASSGTWTNSPLHF
J: TRBJ2-3; D: -; V: TRBV7-3; size: -; DNA: TGTGCCAGCAGCCCCATACAGGGACGGTACACAGATACGCAGTATTTT; CDR3: CASSPIQGRYTDTQYF
J: TRBJ1-3; D: -; V: TRBV3-1/TRBV3-2; size: -; DNA: TGTGCCAGCAGCCTTCTACGAGGGGGCTCTGGAAACACCATATATTTT; CDR3: CASSLLRGGSGNTIYF
J: TRBJ2-3; D: TRBD1; V: TRBV5-1; size: -; DNA: TGCGCCAGCAGGGACAGGGGAGTTCGAACAGATACGCAGTATTTT; CDR3: CASRDRGVRTDTQYF
J: TRBJ1-3; D: -; V: TRBV11-2; size: -; DNA: TGTGCCAGCAGCTTAGCGGGAGGCCGGACGTGGAACACCATATATTTT; CDR3: CASSLAGGRTWNTIYF
J: TRBJ2-2; D: TRBD2; V: TRBV7-2; size: -; DNA: TGTGCCAGCAGCTTAGTAAGCGGGAGGGCCCCCGGGGAGCTGTTTTTT; CDR3: CASSLVSGRAPGELFF
J: TRBJ2-1; D: TRBD2; V: TRBV5-4; size: once; DNA: TGTGCCAGCAGCTTTACTAGCGGGGGGGACAATGAGCAGTTCTTC; CDR3: CASSFTSGGDNEQFF
J: TRBJ1-5; D: -; V: TRBV27; size: -; DNA: TGTGCCAGCAGTCAGCAGGGTGTAGACCAGCCCCAGCATTTT; CDR3: CASSQQGVDQPQHF
J: TRBJ2-3; D: -; V: TRBV23-1; size: -; DNA: TGCGCCAGCAGTCAACCAATATACGGACAGATCACAGATACGCAGTATTTT; CDR3: CASSQPIYGQITDTQYF
J: TRBJ2-1; D: TRBD2; V: TRBV5-4; size: -; DNA: TGTGCCAGCAGAGGGACTAGTGGCGATGAGCAGTTCTTC; CDR3: CASRGTSGDEQFF
J: TRBJ2-7; D: -; V: TRBV7-3; size: -; DNA: TGTGCCAGCAGCTTGAGTGGACAACACGGGGAGCAGTACTTC; CDR3: CASSLSGQHGEQYF
J: TRBJ2-1; D: TRBD2; V: TRBV12-5; size: -; DNA: TGTGCTAGTGGTTTGGTAGGCGGGAGTTCGATAAATGAGCAGTTCTTC; CDR3: CASGLVGGSSINEQFF
J: TRBJ2-1; D: TRBD2; V: TRBV5-5; size: -; DNA: TGTGCCAGCAGCTTGGTCTTAGCGGGAGGAGGGGATGAGCAGTTCTTC; CDR3: CASSLVLAGGGDEQFF
J: TRBJ2-5; D: -; V: TRBV5-1; size: once; DNA: TGCGCCAGCAGCTTACAGGGTAGGGAGACCCAGTACTTC; CDR3: CASSLQGRETQYF
J: TRBJ2-7; D: TRBD2; V: TRBV5-6; size: -; DNA: TGTGCCAGCAGCGTTCCGGGACTAGCGGAATACGAGCAGTACTTC; CDR3: CASSVPGLAEYEQYF
J: TRBJ2-7; D: -; V: TRBV14; size: -; DNA: TGTGCCAGCAGCCAAGAGAGGGGGAGATTGGGCGAGCAGTACTTC; CDR3: CASSQERGRLGEQYF
J: TRBJ2-2; D: -; V: TRBV24-1; size: -; DNA: TGTGCCACCAGTGATTTCCTCGACACCGGCGGGGAGCTGTTTTTT; CDR3: CATSDFLDTGGELFF
J: TRBJ2-5; D: TRBD2; V: TRBV10-1; size: -; DNA: TGCGCCAGCAGTCCAGGACTAGCGGGAAAAGAGACCCAGTACTTC; CDR3: CASSPGLAGKETQYF
J: TRBJ2-7; D: -; V: TRBV7-2; size: -; DNA: TGTGCCAGCAGCCAACAGTACGGCGCCTACGAGCAGTACTTC; CDR3: CASSQQYGAYEQYF
J: TRBJ2-5; D: -; V: TRBV7-9; size: -; DNA: TGTGCCAGCAGCGGAAGGGGGTTGGGGGAGACCCAGTACTTC; CDR3: CASSGRGLGETQYF
J: TRBJ2-3; D: -; V: TRBV7-3; size: once; DNA: TGTGCCAGCAGCTTCAGAGGAGGGATCACAGATACGCAGTATTTT; CDR3: CASSFRGGITDTQYF
J: TRBJ2-7; D: -; V: TRBV5-1; size: -; DNA: TGCGCCAGCAGCCCTGGACAGTCCTCCTACGAGCAGTACTTC; CDR3: CASSPGQSSYEQYF
J: TRBJ2-1; D: TRBD2; V: TRBV30; size: -; DNA: TGTGCCTGGAATCTAGCGGGAGGGTACAATGAGCAGTTCTTC; CDR3: CAWNLAGGYNEQFF
J: TRBJ1-1; D: -; V: TRBV28; size: -; DNA: TGTGCCAGCAGTTTAAACAGACTGAACACTGAAGCTTTCTTT; CDR3: CASSLNRLNTEAFF
J: TRBJ1-3; D: -; V: TRBV4-1; size: -; DNA: TGCGCCAGCAGCTCCATTGGCGGAAACACCATATATTTT; CDR3: CASSSIGGNTIYF
J: TRBJ2-2; D: -; V: TRBV9; size: -; DNA: TGTGCCAGCAGCCCCACGGGAACAGGGAAAACCGGGGAGCTGTTTTTT; CDR3: CASSPTGTGKTGELFF
J: TRBJ1-4; D: -; V: TRBV10-3; size: once; DNA: TGTGCCATCAGTGAGCGGGGCGGAGGGCTTCATGAAAAACTGTTTTTT; CDR3: CAISERGGGLHEKLFF